The 14 T cell receptor beta chains reported below all come from one sample, sequenced in a study of CD8 T cells in Susac syndrome. Reverse transcription of roughly 0.5 to 1 ug RNA was performed with random hexamers. Using its own MiXCR run on the immunoSEQ multiplex PCR reads, TCRdb lists one record per CDR3 protein. Among about 200,000 distinct CDR3 sequences listed, 95% were seen once. Sequencing was carried out using CD4+ T cells from PBMCs. The receptors were sampled from a human donor in good health.

The chain carries TRBV7-2 and TRBJ2-6; 7 nucleotides line up with TRBD1. The germline CDR1 and CDR2 sequences are SGHTA and FQGNSA. CDR3 length: 16 residues. V dropped 3 bases and J dropped 9; count of bases not matched to a gene: 11. The CDR3 DNA sequence: TGTGCCAGCAGCTTCGGTGGGACAGCTCAACACAACGTCCTGACTTTC. Its protein is CASSFGGTAQHNVLTF.

V and J are TRBV9 and TRBJ1-1, with D unresolved. Trimming shortened V by 2 bases and J by 2 bases, and 10 bases separated the two germline ends. This CDR3 spans 14 amino acids. The germline gives CDR1 SGDLS, CDR2 YYNGEE. The CDR3 region is CASSVRAVNTEAFF. In nucleotides, the CDR3 is TGTGCCAGCAGCGTCCGGGCCGTAAACACTGAAGCTTTCTTT.

This clonotype is a singleton in its sample. The J gene is TRBJ2-2, the V gene TRBV2; no firm D call. This CDR3 is 16 amino acids long. The ends were cut back, 0 bases at V and 4 bases at J, with 12 bases in the middle. Looked up from germline, CDR1 is SNHLY and CDR2 is FYNNEI. DNA of the CDR3: TGTGCCAGCAGTGAAGCGGCGGCTGTGGTCACCGGGGAGCTGTTTTTT. Amino acids: CASSEAAAVVTGELFF.

This chain joins TRBV6-1 and TRBJ1-2; D is unclear. CDR3 length equals 11 residues. In germline, CDR1 is MNHNS, CDR2 SASEGT. Trimming took 6 bases from V and 7 from J, leaving 9 bases between them. The DNA of the CDR3 is TGTGCCAGCAGGGACGGCTTTGGCTACACCTTC. It is translated as CASRDGFGYTF.

This chain connects TRBV6-5 to TRBJ2-7, with D maybe TRBD2 (5 bases). The CDR3 spans 15 residues. In germline, CDR1 is MNHEY, CDR2 SVGAGI. Trimming left V 4 bases short and J 2 bases short, with 15 bases between. The CDR3 DNA sequence: TGTGCCAGCAGTTCAAGGCCAGCGGCAACCTACGAGCAGTACGTC. Its translation is CASSSRPAATYEQYV.

This chain connects TRBV11-2 to TRBJ2-2, with D maybe TRBD1 (6 bases). The germline V and J ends were trimmed by 5 bases and 6 bases, with 13 bases remaining between them. The CDR3 runs 14 residues. Germline lookup yields CDR1 SGHAT and CDR2 FQNNGV. DNA of the CDR3: TGTGCCAGCAGCGCAGGGGTGGGCTCCGGGGAGCTGTTTTTT. Protein product: CASSAGVGSGELFF. Using reference TRBV11-2 and TRBJ2-2 for the parts outside the CDR3, the full variable domain is EAGVAQSPRYKIIEKRQSVAFWCNPISGHATLYWYQQILGQGPKLLIQFQNNGVVDDSQLPKDRFSAERLKGVDSTLKIQPAKLEDSAVYLCASSAGVGSGELFFGEGSRLTVL.

This sequence joins TRBV27 and TRBJ2-1; 9 positions match TRBD2. The V gene's germline CDR1 is MNHEY and CDR2 SMNVEV (reference sequence). CDR3 length: 17 residues. The J segment lost 1 base and the V segment lost 2 bases, leaving 6 bases of the junction unmatched. DNA of the CDR3: TGTGCCAGCAGTTTAAGGGCTAGCGGGATTTCCTACAATGAGCAGTTCTTC. Its protein product is CASSLRASGISYNEQFF.

The V gene is TRBV2, the J gene TRBJ2-5, with D perhaps TRBD1 (6 bases). CDR1 is SNHLY, CDR2 FYNNEI, per germline. Trimming removed 8 bases from V and 9 bases from J, with 19 bases in between. The CDR3 is 13 amino acids. This CDR3 is CASSVGTHEPQYF. CDR3 in DNA: TGTGCCAGCTCCGTGGGGACACACGAGCCCCAGTACTTC.

The chain employs TRBV27 and TRBJ2-5; D is unclear. Germline V CDR1 and CDR2: MNHEY, SMNVEV (reference sequence). The V end was cut by 3 bases, the J end by 5 bases, with 10 bases between. The CDR3 spans 13 residues. The CDR3 is CASSFSLGETQYF. Here the CDR3 DNA reads TGTGCCAGCAGTTTTAGCCTCGGTGAGACCCAGTACTTC.

The chain combines TRBV11-2 with TRBJ1-6, with D possibly TRBD1 on 5 matching bases. Germline CDR1 SGHAT, CDR2 FQNNGV. The CDR3 is 14 amino acids. V was trimmed by 6 bases and J by 8 bases, leaving 14 bases between them. CDR3 sequence (DNA): TGTGCCAGCAGAGGGCTGGGGGGTCATTCACCCCTCCACTTT. It is translated as CASRGLGGHSPLHF.

The chain couples TRBV12-3 or TRBV12-4 to TRBJ1-2; D is perhaps TRBD1 (5 bases). The CDR3 totals 14 residues. V was cut by 6 bases and J by 6 bases, with 17 bases left in between. The CDR3 reads CASRLDRGFDGYTF. The CDR3 DNA sequence: TGTGCCAGCAGGCTGGATCGGGGCTTTGATGGCTACACCTTC.

This chain joins TRBV9 and TRBJ1-2; D gene uncertain. The germline V and J ends were trimmed by 6 bases and 5 bases, with 20 bases remaining between them. The V gene's germline CDR1 is SGDLS and CDR2 YYNGEE. The CDR3 runs to 15 residues. The CDR3 nucleotides are TGTGCCAGCACCCCACTCGGGGTTTACCTTTATGGCTACACCTTC. Translation gives CASTPLGVYLYGYTF. Supplemented by reference TRBV9 and TRBJ1-2, the full variable domain reads DSGVTQTPKHLITATGQRVTLRCSPRSGDLSVYWYQQSLDQGLQFLIQYYNGEERAKGNILERFSAQQFPDLHSELNLSSLELGDSALYFCASTPLGVYLYGYTFGSGTRLTVV.

V usage is TRBV20-1 and J usage is TRBJ2-7; possibly TRBD1 for D (6 bases). Germline loops: CDR1 DFQATT, CDR2 SNEGSKA (reference sequence). Trimming pared 6 bases from V and 2 bases from J, leaving 11 bases between. The CDR3 contains 12 residues. The CDR3 coding sequence is TGCAGTGCCACAGGGTTCGCCTACGAGCAGTACGTC. It specifies CSATGFAYEQYV.

The chain is built from TRBV29-1 and TRBJ2-5; D tentatively fits TRBD1 or TRBD2 (5 bases each). V lost 2 bases and J lost 5, with 12 bases in between. The CDR3 spans 13 residues. Germline V gene lookup returns CDR1 SQVTM and CDR2 ANQGSEA. The CDR3 nucleotides are TGCAGCGTTGAACGGGGCGCCCCGGAGACCCAGTACTTC. Amino acid sequence: CSVERGAPETQYF.